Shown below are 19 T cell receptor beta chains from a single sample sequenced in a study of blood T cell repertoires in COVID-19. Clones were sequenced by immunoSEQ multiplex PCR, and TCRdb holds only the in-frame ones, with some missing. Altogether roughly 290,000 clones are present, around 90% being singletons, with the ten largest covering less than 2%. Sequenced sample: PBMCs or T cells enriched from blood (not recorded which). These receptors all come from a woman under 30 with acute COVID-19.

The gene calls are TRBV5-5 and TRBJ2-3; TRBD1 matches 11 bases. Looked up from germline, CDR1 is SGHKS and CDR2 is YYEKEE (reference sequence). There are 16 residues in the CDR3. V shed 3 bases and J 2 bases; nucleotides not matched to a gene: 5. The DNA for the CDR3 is TGTGCCAGCAGCTCTCTCGGACAGGGGGCCACAGATACGCAGTATTTT. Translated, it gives CASSSLGQGATDTQYF.

The CDR3 region has the DNA TGCGCCAGCAGCTTGGGGGCCCTAGCGGGAGTCATAGATACGCAGTATTTT. Protein: CASSLGALAGVIDTQYF. This chain connects TRBV5-1 to TRBJ2-3, with 10 positions matching TRBD2. V was pared by 0 bases and J by 5 bases, with 9 bases of the junction left unmatched. The length of the CDR3 is 17 residues. From germline, CDR1 is SGHRS and CDR2 YFSETQ.

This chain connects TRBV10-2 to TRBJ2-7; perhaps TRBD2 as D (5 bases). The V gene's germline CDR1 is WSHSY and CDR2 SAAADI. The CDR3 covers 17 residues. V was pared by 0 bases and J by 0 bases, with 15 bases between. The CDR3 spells CASSESRLAGLSYEQYF. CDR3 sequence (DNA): TGCGCCAGCAGTGAGTCGCGGCTTGCGGGCCTCTCCTACGAGCAGTACTTC.

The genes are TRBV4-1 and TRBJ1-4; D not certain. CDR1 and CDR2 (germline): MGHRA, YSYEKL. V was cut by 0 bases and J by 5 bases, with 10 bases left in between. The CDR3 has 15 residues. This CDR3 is CASSQDRRQNEKLFF. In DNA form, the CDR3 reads TGCGCCAGCAGCCAAGACCGCAGACAAAATGAAAAACTGTTTTTT.

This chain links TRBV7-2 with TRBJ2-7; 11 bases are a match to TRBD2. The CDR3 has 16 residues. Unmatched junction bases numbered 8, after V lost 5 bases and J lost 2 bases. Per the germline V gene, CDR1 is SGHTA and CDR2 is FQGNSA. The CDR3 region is CASSKQLAGATYEQYF. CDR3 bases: TGTGCCAGCAGCAAACAACTAGCGGGAGCTACCTACGAGCAGTACTTC.

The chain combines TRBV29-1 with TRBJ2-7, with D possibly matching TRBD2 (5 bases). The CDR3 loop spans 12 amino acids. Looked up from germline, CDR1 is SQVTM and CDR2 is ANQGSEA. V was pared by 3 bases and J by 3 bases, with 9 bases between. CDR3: CSVEKTSYEQYF. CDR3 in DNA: TGCAGCGTTGAGAAAACTAGCTACGAGCAGTACTTC.

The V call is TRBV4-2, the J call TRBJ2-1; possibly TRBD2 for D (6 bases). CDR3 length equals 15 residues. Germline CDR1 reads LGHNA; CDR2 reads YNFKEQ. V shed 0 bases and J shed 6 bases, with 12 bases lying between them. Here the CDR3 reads CASSQDLLAFNEQFF. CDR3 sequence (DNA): TGTGCCAGCAGCCAAGACCTACTAGCTTTCAATGAGCAGTTCTTC.

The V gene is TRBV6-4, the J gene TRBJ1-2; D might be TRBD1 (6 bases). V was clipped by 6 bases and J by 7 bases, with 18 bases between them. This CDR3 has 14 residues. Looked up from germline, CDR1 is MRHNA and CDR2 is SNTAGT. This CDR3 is CASSELAGVGGYTF. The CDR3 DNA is TGTGCCAGCAGCGAACTGGCAGGGGTCGGTGGCTACACCTTC.

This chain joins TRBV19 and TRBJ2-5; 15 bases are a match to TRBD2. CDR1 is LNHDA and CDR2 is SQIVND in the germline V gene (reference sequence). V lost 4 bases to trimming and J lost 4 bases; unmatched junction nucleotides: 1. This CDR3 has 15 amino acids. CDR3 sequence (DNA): TGTGCCAGTAGTAGGACTAGCGGGAGGGGAGAGACCCAGTACTTC. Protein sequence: CASSRTSGRGETQYF.

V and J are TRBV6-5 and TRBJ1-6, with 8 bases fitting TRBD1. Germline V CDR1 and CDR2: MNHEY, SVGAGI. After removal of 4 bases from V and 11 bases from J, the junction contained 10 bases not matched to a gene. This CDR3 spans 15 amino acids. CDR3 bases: TGTGCCAGCAGTTCAGACCGGACAGGGAATCCACCCCTCCACTTT. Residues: CASSSDRTGNPPLHF.

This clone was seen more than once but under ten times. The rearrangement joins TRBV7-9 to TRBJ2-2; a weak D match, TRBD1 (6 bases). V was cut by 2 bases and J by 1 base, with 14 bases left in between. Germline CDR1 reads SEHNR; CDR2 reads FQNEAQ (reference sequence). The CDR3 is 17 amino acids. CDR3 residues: CASSLNRGQGNTGELFF. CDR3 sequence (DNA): TGTGCCAGCAGCTTAAATCGGGGACAAGGGAACACCGGGGAGCTGTTTTTT. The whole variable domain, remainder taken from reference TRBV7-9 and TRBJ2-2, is DTGVSQNPRHKITKRGQNVTFRCDPISEHNRLYWYRQTLGQGPEFLTYFQNEAQLEKSRLLSDRFSAERPKGSFSTLEIQRTEQGDSAMYLCASSLNRGQGNTGELFFGEGSRLTVL.

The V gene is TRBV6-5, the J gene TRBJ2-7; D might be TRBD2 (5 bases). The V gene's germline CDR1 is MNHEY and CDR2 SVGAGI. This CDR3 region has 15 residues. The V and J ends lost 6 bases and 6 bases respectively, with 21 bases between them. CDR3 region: CASSKISRAGVEQYF. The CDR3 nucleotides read TGTGCCAGCAGCAAGATCTCGAGGGCCGGGGTCGAGCAGTACTTC.

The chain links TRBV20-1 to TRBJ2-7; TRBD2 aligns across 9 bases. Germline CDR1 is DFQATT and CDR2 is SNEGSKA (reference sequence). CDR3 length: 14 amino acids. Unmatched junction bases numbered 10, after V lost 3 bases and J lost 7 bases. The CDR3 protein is CSASRLAGRGEQYF. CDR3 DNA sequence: TGCAGTGCTAGTAGGCTAGCGGGACGAGGAGAGCAGTACTTC.

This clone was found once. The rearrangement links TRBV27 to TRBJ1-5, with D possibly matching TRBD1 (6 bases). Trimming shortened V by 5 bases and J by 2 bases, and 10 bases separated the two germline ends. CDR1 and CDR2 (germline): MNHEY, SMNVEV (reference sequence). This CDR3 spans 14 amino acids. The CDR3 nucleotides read TGTGCCAGCAGTCCCAGGACAGGCAATCAGCCCCAGCATTTT. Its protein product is CASSPRTGNQPQHF.

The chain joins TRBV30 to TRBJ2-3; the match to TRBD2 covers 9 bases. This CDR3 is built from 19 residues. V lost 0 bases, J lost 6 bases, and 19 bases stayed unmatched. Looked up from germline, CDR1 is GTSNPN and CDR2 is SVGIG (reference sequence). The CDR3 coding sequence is TGTGCCTGGAGTGTATGGGGTAGCGGGAGTTTATCGGGGCACGATACGCAGTATTTT. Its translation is CAWSVWGSGSLSGHDTQYF.

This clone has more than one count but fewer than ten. The CDR3: CASSFRLLAGADTQYF. In DNA form, the CDR3 reads TGTGCCAGCAGTTTTCGGTTACTAGCGGGAGCTGATACGCAGTATTTT. The chain has TRBV28 and TRBJ2-3; 11 bases agree with TRBD2. Trimming took 3 bases from V and 6 from J; bases not matched to a gene: 8. Germline V gene data show CDR1 as MDHEN and CDR2 as SYDVKM. The CDR3 has 16 amino acids. The full variable domain, with the rest looked up from reference TRBV28 and TRBJ2-3, is DVKVTQSSRYLVKRTGEKVFLECVQDMDHENMFWYRQDPGLGLRLIYFSYDVKMKEKGDIPEGYSVSREKKERFSLILESASTNQTSMYLCASSFRLLAGADTQYFGPGTRLTVL.

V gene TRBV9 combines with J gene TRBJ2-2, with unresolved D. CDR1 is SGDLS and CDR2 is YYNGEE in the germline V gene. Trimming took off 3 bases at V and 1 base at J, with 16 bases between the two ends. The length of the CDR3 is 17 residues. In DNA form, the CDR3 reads TGTGCCAGCAGCGCTCTGGGCTTTAGTCTGAACACCGGGGAGCTGTTTTTT. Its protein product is CASSALGFSLNTGELFF.

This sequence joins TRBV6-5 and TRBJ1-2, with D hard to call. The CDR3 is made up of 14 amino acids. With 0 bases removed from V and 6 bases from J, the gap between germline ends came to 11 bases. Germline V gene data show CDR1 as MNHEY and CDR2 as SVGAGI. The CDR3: CASSYSSGYNGYTF. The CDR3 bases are TGTGCCAGCAGTTACTCGTCGGGGTATAATGGCTACACCTTC.

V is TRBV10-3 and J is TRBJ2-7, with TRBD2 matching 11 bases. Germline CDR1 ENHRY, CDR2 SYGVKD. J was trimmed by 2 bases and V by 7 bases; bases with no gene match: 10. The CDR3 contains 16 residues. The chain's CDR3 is CAINDPLAGGAYEQYF. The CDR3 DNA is TGTGCCATCAACGACCCCCTAGCGGGAGGTGCCTACGAGCAGTACTTC.